The sequence of this T cell receptor beta chain was determined in a study of response to subunit inactivated influenza vaccine. This clonotype turned up a few times. What it recognizes is unknown. Whole-study results and caveats: Researchers suggested that each seasonal influenza vaccination recruits few new T cells.

The germline V and J ends were trimmed by 3 bases and 4 bases, with 14 bases remaining between them. CDR1 MGHRA and CDR2 YSYEKL come from the germline V gene. This CDR3 is 15 amino acids long. One entry per CDR3 protein results from TCRdb running MiXCR on the RT-PCR reads. Altogether 450,000 to 600,000 distinct CDR3 sequences are present, 16% being singletons, with the ten largest covering less than 4%. The TCR comes from a man aged 50 to 75 who received an inactivated influenza vaccine. Sequenced here: CD4+ T cells sorted from PBMCs, sampled less than 30 months after vaccination. The chain employs TRBV4-1 and TRBJ2-3; D may be TRBD1 (6 bases). In DNA, the CDR3 is TGCGCCAGCAGCCACACAGGGCTCTATGCAGATACGCAGTATTTT. It translates to CASSHTGLYADTQYF.